Listed here are 18 T cell receptor beta chains from one sample, sequenced in a study of human T cells and chemical hapten exposure. As for time point: patch test 1, 2 weeks after DPC sensitization. Described treatment: therapeutic diphenylcyclopropenone sensitization with weekly scalp DPC. Each CDR3 protein is one row after TCRdb ran MiXCR on the RACE reads. The sample includes around 100,000 distinct CDR3 sequences, approximately 11% seen only once; the top ten take roughly 3.2%. The source material was whole blood, sampled in connection with sensitization to the hapten diphenylcyclopropenone (DPC). The receptors were sampled from a woman in her forties with alopecia areata. Some clones in this sample may be carry-over from other donors' samples.

The chain employs TRBV20-1 and TRBJ2-7; either TRBD1 or TRBD2 may fit D (6 bases each). V lost 0 bases and J lost 3, with 15 bases in between. Germline V gene sequence: CDR1 DFQATT, CDR2 SNEGSKA (reference sequence). This CDR3 has 15 amino acids. DNA of the CDR3: TGCAGTGCTAGAGATTTTGTACAGGGAGGCTACGAGCAGTACTTC. This gives the protein CSARDFVQGGYEQYF.

A few counts support this clonotype. The chain has TRBV20-1 and TRBJ2-5; 11 bases align to TRBD2. Germline V gene sequence: CDR1 DFQATT, CDR2 SNEGSKA (reference sequence). The CDR3 has 14 residues. The V gene end was trimmed by 6 bases and the J gene end by 5 bases; junction bases not matched to a gene: 8. The CDR3 here is CSAQLAGGPETQYF. Written as DNA, the CDR3 is TGCAGTGCGCAATTAGCGGGAGGGCCGGAGACCCAGTACTTC.

This clonotype was counted at least ten times. The chain recombines TRBV4-3 with TRBJ2-1; 9 nucleotides match TRBD1. Unmatched junction bases numbered 7, after V lost 0 bases and J lost 4 bases. CDR3 length: 17 amino acids. The germline V gene has CDR1 LGHNA and CDR2 YSLEER. In DNA form, the CDR3 reads TGCGCCAGCAGCCAAGAGGCCGACGGGACAGGGTACAATGAGCAGTTCTTC. Its protein product is CASSQEADGTGYNEQFF.

Of note for this clonotype: This may stem from a read error, because a much larger clone lies one nucleotide away. V is TRBV7-8 and J is TRBJ1-6; D gene uncertain. CDR3 length: 14 residues. CDR1 is SGHVS, CDR2 FQNEAQ, per germline. CDR3 amino acids: CASSPSSYNSPPHF. CDR3 bases: TGTGCCAGCAGTCCGAGCTCCTATAATTCACCCCCCCACTTT.

This clonotype was counted a few times. The rearrangement links TRBV6-1 to TRBJ2-5, with D hard to call. CDR1 and CDR2 from the germline V gene are MNHNS and SASEGT. The V end was cut by 4 bases, the J end by 5 bases, with 11 bases between. CDR3 length equals 13 residues. CDR3 in amino acids: CASSGSHGETQYF. The DNA of the CDR3 is TGTGCCAGCAGTGGGTCCCATGGGGAGACCCAGTACTTC.

This clonotype was detected ten times or more. This chain uses TRBV6-5 with TRBJ2-2, with D possibly being TRBD1 (5 bases). The ends were cut back, 0 bases at V and 6 bases at J, with 11 bases in the middle. The CDR3 has 15 residues. Germline CDR1 and CDR2: MNHEY and SVGAGI. This CDR3 is CASSYSQGRPGELFF. CDR3 in DNA: TGTGCCAGCAGTTACTCGCAGGGTCGGCCCGGGGAGCTGTTTTTT.

The sample holds many counts of this clonotype. V usage is TRBV28 and J usage is TRBJ1-5; TRBD1 matches at 7 bases. The CDR3 totals 12 residues. Trimming took 11 bases from V and 4 from J; bases not matched to a gene: 5. The germline gives CDR1 MDHEN, CDR2 SYDVKM. CDR3 in amino acids: CALQGVNQPQHF. Written as DNA, the CDR3 is TGTGCCTTGCAGGGGGTAAATCAGCCCCAGCATTTT. Filled out from reference TRBV28 and TRBJ1-5, the complete variable domain reads DVKVTQSSRYLVKRTGEKVFLECVQDMDHENMFWYRQDPGLGLRLIYFSYDVKMKEKGDIPEGYSVSREKKERFSLILESASTNQTSMYLCALQGVNQPQHFGDGTRLSIL.

This chain connects TRBV20-1 to TRBJ2-7; 7 positions match TRBD2. The V segment lost 6 bases and the J segment 6 bases; nucleotides outside the gene matches: 11. This CDR3 is 13 amino acids long. The germline gives CDR1 DFQATT, CDR2 SNEGSKA (reference sequence). CDR3 sequence: CSARAGRTGEQYF. The DNA of the CDR3 is TGCAGTGCCCGAGCCGGGAGGACGGGCGAGCAGTACTTC.

The chain joins TRBV5-1 to TRBJ2-2; D not certain. The germline CDR1 and CDR2 sequences are SGHRS and YFSETQ. The germline V and J ends were trimmed by 4 bases and 2 bases, with 21 bases remaining between them. The CDR3 contains 18 residues. The CDR3 region is CASSPGYSSKSNTGELFF. CDR3 nucleotide sequence: TGCGCCAGCAGCCCCGGGTACAGTTCAAAGAGTAACACCGGGGAGCTGTTTTTT.

The chain employs TRBV7-9 and TRBJ2-1, with D unresolved. This CDR3 is 10 amino acids long. V was pared by 8 bases and J by 8 bases, with 7 bases between. Germline V CDR1 and CDR2: SEHNR, FQNEAQ (reference sequence). As DNA, the CDR3 is TGTGCCAGCCTCGGCGATGAGCAGTTCTTC. Its protein is CASLGDEQFF.

This clonotype was counted many times. The rearrangement uses TRBV4-3 and TRBJ2-3; tentatively, D is TRBD2 (6 bases). Trimming took off 4 bases at V and 8 bases at J, with 22 bases between the two ends. This CDR3 spans 16 amino acids. Germline CDR1 LGHNA, CDR2 YSLEER. The CDR3 sequence: CASSPTGLKDRATQYF. CDR3 in DNA: TGCGCCAGCAGCCCCACAGGACTAAAAGATCGGGCTACGCAGTATTTT.

This clonotype was counted between two and nine times. This chain uses TRBV27 with TRBJ2-3, with 7 bases that match TRBD1. The CDR3 totals 16 residues. V lost 6 bases, J lost 2 bases, and 11 bases stayed unmatched. Germline V gene data show CDR1 as MNHEY and CDR2 as SMNVEV (reference sequence). This CDR3 reads CASRETGTAYTDTQYF. As DNA, the CDR3 is TGTGCCAGCAGAGAGACAGGGACGGCCTACACAGATACGCAGTATTTT.

The sample holds a few counts of this clonotype. The rearrangement links TRBV7-2 to TRBJ2-1; 8 bases agree with TRBD2. The CDR3 is 16 residues long. The germline V gene encodes CDR1 SGHTA and CDR2 FQGNSA. After removal of 4 bases from V and 7 bases from J, the junction contained 12 bases not matched to a gene. The CDR3 spells CASSWSGSGGMNEQFF. The CDR3 bases are TGTGCCAGCAGCTGGTCCGGAAGCGGGGGAATGAATGAGCAGTTCTTC.

This clonotype was seen at least ten times. The chain uses TRBV10-3 and TRBJ1-1, with D unresolved. Trimming stripped 2 bases from V and 0 bases from J, with 10 bases between. The CDR3 extends over 15 amino acids. Germline-derived CDR1 and CDR2 are ENHRY and SYGVKD. The CDR3 here is CAISERRPVNTEAFF. The CDR3 DNA is TGTGCCATCAGTGAGCGCCGTCCGGTGAACACTGAAGCTTTCTTT.

This clonotype came up a few times. The chain has TRBV7-9 and TRBJ2-5, with D possibly matching TRBD1 (6 bases). Germline assignment: CDR1 SEHNR and CDR2 FQNEAQ (reference sequence). This CDR3 is 15 amino acids long. V was trimmed by 1 base and J by 5 bases, leaving 14 bases between them. The CDR3 DNA sequence: TGTGCCAGCAGCTTAGAACAGGGAAATGTTGAGACCCAGTACTTC. Translating gives CASSLEQGNVETQYF.

This clonotype occurred a few times. The chain couples TRBV27 to TRBJ2-7, with 10 bases aligning to TRBD2. Germline CDR1 is MNHEY and CDR2 is SMNVEV (reference sequence). V was clipped by 2 bases and J by 5 bases; unmatched bases: 9. The CDR3 covers 16 residues. For the CDR3, the DNA is TGTGCCAGCAGTTTAGCCCGGCTAGCGGGAGTTAACGAGCAGTACTTC. Translated, it gives CASSLARLAGVNEQYF.

Many counts were recorded for this clonotype. The chain carries TRBV7-2 and TRBJ2-1, with D perhaps being TRBD1 or TRBD2 (5 bases each). Germline CDR1 reads SGHTA; CDR2 reads FQGNSA. The CDR3 length is 11 residues. Trimming removed 4 bases from V and 15 bases from J, with 13 bases in between. The CDR3 nucleotides read TGTGCCAGCAGCTGGGACGTCGTAACGTTCTTC. This codes for CASSWDVVTFF.

This clonotype was seen ten or more times. The V and J genes are TRBV27 and TRBJ2-7, with 9 positions matching TRBD2. The V gene's germline CDR1 is MNHEY and CDR2 SMNVEV (reference sequence). The V and J ends lost 0 bases and 3 bases, in that order; junction bases with no gene match: 6. The CDR3 length is 16 residues. The CDR3 DNA reads as TGTGCCAGCAGTTTATCGAGGCTAGCGGGGAACTACGAGCAGTACTTC. Translating it yields CASSLSRLAGNYEQYF.